The 18 T cell receptor beta chains below were found in one sample sequenced in a study of cytomegalovirus exposure and HLA in healthy donors. Both 60 Vbeta primers and 13 Jbeta primers went into the PCR. Only in-frame clones appear in the TCRdb table, and some are missing; sequencing was by immunoSEQ multiplex PCR. This sample's table has 70,000 or so clones. Sample: PBMCs. The receptors were sampled from a female donor in good health and CMV-seropositive.

The chain links TRBV30 to TRBJ1-3, with D maybe TRBD1 (5 bases). V lost 1 base, J lost 10 bases, and 20 bases lay in between. CDR1 and CDR2 (germline): GTSNPN, SVGIG (reference sequence). This CDR3 spans 15 amino acids. The CDR3 coding sequence is TGTGCCTGGAGTGGACTCCCTATCAGGGTAGGGACCATATATTTT. Amino acid sequence: CAWSGLPIRVGTIYF.

The J gene is TRBJ1-4, the V gene TRBV30, with 7 bases lining up with TRBD1. CDR1 and CDR2 from the germline V gene are GTSNPN and SVGIG (reference sequence). The ends lost 8 bases at V and 8 bases at J; junction bases unmatched: 11. The CDR3 loop spans 13 amino acids. CDR3 nucleotide sequence: TGTGCCGGCGGGACAGTCATCGGCGAAAAACTGTTTTTT. This gives the protein CAGGTVIGEKLFF.

The chain joins TRBV4-2 to TRBJ2-5; perhaps TRBD1 as D (6 bases). The CDR3 has 15 residues. Germline assignment: CDR1 LGHNA and CDR2 YNFKEQ. The V and J ends lost 0 bases and 4 bases respectively, with 12 bases between them. CDR3 region: CASSQESFRGETQYF. The CDR3 DNA reads as TGTGCCAGCAGCCAAGAATCGTTCAGGGGAGAGACCCAGTACTTC.

V is TRBV10-3 and J is TRBJ1-1, with D hard to call. The V gene's germline CDR1 is ENHRY and CDR2 SYGVKD. This CDR3 has 15 residues. V lost 2 bases and J lost 0, with 10 bases in between. The CDR3, as DNA: TGTGCCATCAGTGAGGAGACACGACTGAACACTGAAGCTTTCTTT. Translation gives CAISEETRLNTEAFF.

The rearrangement links TRBV5-1 to TRBJ2-1, with 8 nucleotides matching TRBD1. The J segment lost 4 bases and the V segment lost 7 bases, leaving 7 bases of the junction unmatched. The CDR3 extends over 14 amino acids. CDR1 SGHRS and CDR2 YFSETQ come from the germline V gene. CDR3 in DNA: TGCGCCAGCGCAGACAGGGGTCGGTACAATGAGCAGTTCTTC. Translation gives CASADRGRYNEQFF.

The chain combines TRBV29-1 with TRBJ2-7, with 8 nucleotides matching TRBD2. CDR1 is SQVTM and CDR2 is ANQGSEA in the germline V gene. Losses at the gene ends were 5 bases for V and 3 bases for J; bases not matched to a gene: 3. The CDR3 runs 12 residues. In DNA, the CDR3 is TGCAGCGTTCGAACTAGCGGCTACGAGCAGTACTTC. Amino acid sequence: CSVRTSGYEQYF.

The chain employs TRBV27 and TRBJ1-6; tentatively, D is TRBD1 (6 bases). Trimming cost V 2 bases and J 8 bases, with 13 bases left between them. Germline V lookup: CDR1 MNHEY, CDR2 SMNVEV (reference sequence). The CDR3 is 15 residues long. CDR3 bases: TGTGCCAGCAGTTTAGGAGCAGGGGTCGATTCACCCCTCCACTTT. This codes for CASSLGAGVDSPLHF.

CDR3 DNA sequence: TGTGCCAGCAGCTTAGAGGCAGGGTCGAACACCGGGGAGCTGTTTTTT. Translation: CASSLEAGSNTGELFF. V and J are TRBV11-2 and TRBJ2-2; TRBD1 is a possible D gene (5 bases). The germline V and J ends were trimmed by 0 bases and 0 bases, with 8 bases remaining between them. CDR1 is SGHAT, CDR2 FQNNGV, per germline. The CDR3 covers 16 residues.

The rearrangement joins TRBV6-5 to TRBJ2-5, with D perhaps TRBD1 (5 bases). Germline CDR1 reads MNHEY; CDR2 reads SVGAGI. With 2 bases removed from V and 4 bases from J, the gap between germline ends came to 8 bases. The CDR3 is 13 amino acids. In nucleotides, the CDR3 is TGTGCCAGCAGTTACGGGGCGGCAGAGACCCAGTACTTC. Its translation is CASSYGAAETQYF.

The rearrangement links TRBV18 to TRBJ1-5; no clear D. This CDR3 is 15 amino acids long. The germline V gene encodes CDR1 KGHSH and CDR2 LQKENI. Between the trimmed V and J ends, which lost 2 bases and 0 bases, there was a span of 8 bases. CDR3 in DNA: TGTGCCAGCTCACCAAACGAGAATAGCAATCAGCCCCAGCATTTT. It codes for CASSPNENSNQPQHF.

The rearrangement links TRBV5-1 to TRBJ1-6; 8 positions agree with TRBD1. V dropped 5 bases and J dropped 10; count of bases not matched to a gene: 14. The CDR3 consists of 16 residues. Per the germline V gene, CDR1 is SGHRS and CDR2 is YFSETQ. CDR3 coding DNA: TGCGCCAGCAGACATAACCCCGGGACAGGATGGTCACCCCTCCACTTT. This encodes CASRHNPGTGWSPLHF.

Remarks on this clone: Additional DNA sequences in this sample encode the identical CDR3. This rearrangement joins TRBV18 to TRBJ1-5; unclear D gene. CDR1 is KGHSH, CDR2 LQKENI, per germline. CDR3 length: 14 amino acids. The ends were cut back, 3 bases at V and 5 bases at J, with 11 bases in the middle. CDR3 in amino acids: CASSPLQRDQPQHF. In nucleotides, the CDR3 is TGTGCCAGCTCACCCCTCCAGCGGGATCAGCCCCAGCATTTT.

The chain joins TRBV18 to TRBJ2-3, with D maybe TRBD1 (5 bases). The germline V gene encodes CDR1 KGHSH and CDR2 LQKENI. V lost 3 bases, J lost 0 bases, and 13 bases lay in between. The CDR3 has 16 amino acids. The CDR3 here is CASSPTPTASTDTQYF. As DNA, the CDR3 is TGTGCCAGCTCACCGACCCCGACAGCTAGCACAGATACGCAGTATTTT.

The rearrangement links TRBV4-2 to TRBJ2-7; 8 bases map to TRBD1. Germline-derived CDR1 and CDR2 are LGHNA and YNFKEQ. V lost 0 bases, J lost 4 bases, and 2 bases stayed unmatched. The CDR3 runs to 14 residues. In DNA form, the CDR3 reads TGTGCCAGCAGCCAAGAAGACAGGGGATACGAGCAGTACTTC. Protein: CASSQEDRGYEQYF.

This chain links TRBV11-1 with TRBJ2-7; 10 bases fit TRBD1. V gave up 3 bases and J gave up 6 bases; unmatched junction bases: 8. CDR1 SGHAT and CDR2 FQDESV come from the germline V gene (reference sequence). The CDR3 runs to 15 residues. The CDR3 here is CASSFKGTGEGEQYF. The DNA for the CDR3 is TGTGCCAGCAGCTTTAAGGGGACAGGGGAAGGCGAGCAGTACTTC.

The chain combines TRBV29-1 with TRBJ2-3, with D uncertain. V was cut by 6 bases and J by 4 bases, with 8 bases left in between. This CDR3 region has 11 residues. CDR1 and CDR2 from the germline V gene are SQVTM and ANQGSEA. The CDR3 DNA reads as TGCAGCGTGAGGTGGGCAGATACGCAGTATTTT. Its protein is CSVRWADTQYF.

This rearrangement joins TRBV29-1 to TRBJ1-2; TRBD1 aligns across 8 bases. The germline CDR1 and CDR2 sequences are SQVTM and ANQGSEA. The CDR3 spans 17 residues. The V segment lost 1 base and the J segment 7 bases; nucleotides outside the gene matches: 17. DNA for the CDR3: TGCAGCGTTGAAGTGGCGGCAGGGGGCACGGGTGGAGTTGGCTACACCTTC. This encodes CSVEVAAGGTGGVGYTF.

The chain has TRBV11-2 and TRBJ1-1, with 10 bases lining up with TRBD1. Germline V gene lookup returns CDR1 SGHAT and CDR2 FQNNGV. The length of the CDR3 is 16 residues. J gave up 5 bases and V 4 bases, and 10 bases lay outside the gene matches. CDR3 amino acids: CASSSRDRGPRTEAFF. The CDR3 DNA reads TGTGCCAGCAGCTCACGGGACAGGGGTCCCCGGACTGAAGCTTTCTTT.